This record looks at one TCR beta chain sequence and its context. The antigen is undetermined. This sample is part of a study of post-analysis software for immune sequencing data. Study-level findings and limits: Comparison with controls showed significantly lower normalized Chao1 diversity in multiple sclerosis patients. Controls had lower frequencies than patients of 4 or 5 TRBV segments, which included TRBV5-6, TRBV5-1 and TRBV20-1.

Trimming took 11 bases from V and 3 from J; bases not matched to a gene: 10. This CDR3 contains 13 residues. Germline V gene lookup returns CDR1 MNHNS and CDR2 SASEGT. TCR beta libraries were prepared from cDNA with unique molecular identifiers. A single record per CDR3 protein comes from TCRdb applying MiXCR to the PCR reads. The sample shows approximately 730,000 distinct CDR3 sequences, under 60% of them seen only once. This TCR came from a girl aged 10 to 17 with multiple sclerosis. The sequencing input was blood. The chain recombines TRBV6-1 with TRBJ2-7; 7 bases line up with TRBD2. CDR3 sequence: CAEGEAGLYEQYF. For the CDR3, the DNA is TGTGCCGAAGGTGAAGCGGGGCTCTACGAGCAGTACTTC.